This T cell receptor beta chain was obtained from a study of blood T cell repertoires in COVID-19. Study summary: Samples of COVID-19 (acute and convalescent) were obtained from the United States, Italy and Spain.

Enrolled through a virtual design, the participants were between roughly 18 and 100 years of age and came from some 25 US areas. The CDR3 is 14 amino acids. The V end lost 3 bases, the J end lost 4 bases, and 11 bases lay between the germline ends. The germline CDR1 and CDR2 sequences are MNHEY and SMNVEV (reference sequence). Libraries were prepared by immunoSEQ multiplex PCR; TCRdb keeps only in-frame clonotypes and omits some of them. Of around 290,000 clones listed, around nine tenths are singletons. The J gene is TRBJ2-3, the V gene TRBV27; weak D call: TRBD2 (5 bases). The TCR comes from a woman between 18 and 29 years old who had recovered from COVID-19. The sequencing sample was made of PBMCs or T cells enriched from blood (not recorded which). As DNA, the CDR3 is TGTGCCAGCAGTTTGCTAGCTGAGGCAGATACGCAGTATTTT. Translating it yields CASSLLAEADTQYF.